The clone carrying this TCR beta chain has only a few counts. Primers: 60 Vbeta forward and 13 Jbeta reverse. Method: immunoSEQ multiplex PCR; TCRdb's copy keeps in-frame clones and lacks some. The sample contains roughly 120,000 clones, around 60% of which appear only once. The data derive from a study of cytomegalovirus exposure and HLA in healthy donors. Trimming removed 4 bases from V and 13 bases from J, with 25 bases in between. The CDR3 runs to 15 residues. Germline V CDR1 and CDR2: SGHTA, FQGNSA. The chain employs TRBV7-2 and TRBJ2-5, with a possible D match to TRBD1 (5 bases). The receptor's source is a woman aged 40 to 50 in good health and CMV-seropositive. Sequencing was performed on PBMCs. As DNA, the CDR3 is TGTGCCAGCAGCTCCCCCAACCTGCCCAGGGTTCATCTGTACTTC. It codes for CASSSPNLPRVHLYF.